These T cell receptor beta chains were read from a single sample in a study of response to subunit inactivated influenza vaccine. Each CDR3 protein is one row after TCRdb ran MiXCR on the RT-PCR reads. This sample has about 570,000 distinct CDR3 sequences, with around 11% found just once. These data are also associated with another study on T cells expressing NK-cell markers.

The sequencing used PBMCs from blood, collected on the day of vaccination. All receptors derive from a man aged 50 to 60 who received an inactivated influenza vaccine. The CDR3 runs from the conserved cysteine through the conserved F or W. The D gene is left open where the match is weak. Size is omitted from some rows. Given values are once, few, many or a class for expanded clones.

- | many | TRBJ2-3 | TRBV5-1 | TGCGCCAGCAGCCCGGGGACTTCTTTGGATACGCAGTATTTT | CASSPGTSLDTQYF
TRBD2 | - | TRBJ2-7 | TRBV15 | TGTGCCACCAGCAGAGATGGGACTAGCGGGAGGGAGCAGTACTTC | CATSRDGTSGREQYF
- | many | TRBJ2-2 | TRBV12-3/TRBV12-4 | TGTGCCAGCATTTTAATTCCCGGGGAGCTGTTTTTT | CASILIPGELFF
- | - | TRBJ2-6 | TRBV28 | TGTGCCAGCAGTTTTGGCAGGCTCCAAGTCAGCCCTGGGGCCAACGTCCTGACTTTC | CASSFGRLQVSPGANVLTF
TRBD2 | - | TRBJ2-7 | TRBV20-1 | TGCAGTGCTACCCGGGGACTAGCGGCTTCCTACGAGCAGTACTTC | CSATRGLAASYEQYF
- | - | TRBJ2-7 | TRBV18 | TGTGCCAGCTCACCCCGTAGCACTGGGCACCGATCCTACGAGCAGTACTTC | CASSPRSTGHRSYEQYF
- | many | TRBJ2-5 | TRBV5-1 | TGCGCCAGCAGCTTCGGACTTGACCAAGAGACCCAGTACTTC | CASSFGLDQETQYF
- | few | TRBJ2-1 | TRBV4-1 | TGCGCCAGCAGCCAAGATGGGTGGGATCTCTACAATGAGCAGTTCTTC | CASSQDGWDLYNEQFF
TRBD1 | - | TRBJ2-5 | TRBV5-1 | TGCGCCAGCAGCTTGGGGGGACAGGGGCCGGAGACCCAGTACTTC | CASSLGGQGPETQYF
- | few | TRBJ2-1 | TRBV7-6 | TGTGCCAGCAGCTTAGTGATAAATGAGCAGTTCTTC | CASSLVINEQFF
- | many | TRBJ2-3 | TRBV12-3/TRBV12-4 | TGTGCCAGCAGCCCCCAAAGTAGCTCAGATACGCAGTATTTT | CASSPQSSSDTQYF
TRBD1 | - | TRBJ2-7 | TRBV28 | TGTGCCAGCAGTTTAGCGGGGCCGGGACAGGGTTCCTACGAGCAGTACTTC | CASSLAGPGQGSYEQYF
TRBD2 | - | TRBJ2-5 | TRBV11-2 | TGTGCCAGCAGCTTAGGGAGACTAGCCATAGGGGCCCAGTACTTC | CASSLGRLAIGAQYF
- | many | TRBJ2-2 | TRBV18 | TGTGCCAGCTCACCACGGGGGAACACCGGGGAGCTGTTTTTT | CASSPRGNTGELFF
- | many | TRBJ2-4 | TRBV29-1 | TGCAGCGTTGAAGATCGAGCAGAGGCCAAAAACATTCAGTACTTC | CSVEDRAEAKNIQYF
- | - | TRBJ1-2 | TRBV28 | TGTGCCAGCAGTGTTCCCCAGGGGCCCGGTAACTATGGCTACACCTTC | CASSVPQGPGNYGYTF
TRBD2 | - | TRBJ2-3 | TRBV5-1 | TGCGCCAGCAGCTTAGTACCAGCGGGAGAAGGGAGCACAGATACGCAGTATTTT | CASSLVPAGEGSTDTQYF
- | few | TRBJ2-7 | TRBV2 | TGTGCCAGCAGTCCCGGGACAATTATCTACGAGCAGTACTTC | CASSPGTIIYEQYF
- | few | TRBJ2-5 | TRBV18 | TGTGCCAGCTCACCGAACAGTCCCCAAGGGGGGATTGAATACTTC | CASSPNSPQGGIEYF
TRBD1 | - | TRBJ1-2 | TRBV20-1 | TGCAGTGCTATCGAGACAGGGGGCGCCTTCTATGGCTACACCTTC | CSAIETGGAFYGYTF